This T cell receptor beta chain was observed in a study of CD8 T cells in ankylosing spondylitis. Findings and caveats of the study: For ankylosing spondylitis blood, a TCR beta motif of fewer than 10 highly homologous variants appeared characteristic.

Notes on this clonotype: The target antigen is unknown.

The V end lost 6 bases, the J end lost 0 bases, and 15 bases lay between the germline ends. Germline CDR1 is DFQATT and CDR2 is SNEGSKA (reference sequence). The CDR3 covers 15 residues. TCRdb re-derived calls from the 5' RACE reads in MiXCR, one entry per CDR3 protein. The table includes around 390,000 distinct CDR3 sequences, 20% to 25% detected once. Sequencing used blood, either unsorted or a sorted T cell fraction (not recorded which). The rearrangement uses TRBV20-1 and TRBJ1-3; D may be TRBD1 (6 bases). The sequence was collected from a male donor with ankylosing spondylitis. The CDR3 loop reads CSAPTGTLSGNTIYF. CDR3 DNA sequence: TGCAGTGCCCCTACAGGGACTCTCTCTGGAAACACCATATATTTT.